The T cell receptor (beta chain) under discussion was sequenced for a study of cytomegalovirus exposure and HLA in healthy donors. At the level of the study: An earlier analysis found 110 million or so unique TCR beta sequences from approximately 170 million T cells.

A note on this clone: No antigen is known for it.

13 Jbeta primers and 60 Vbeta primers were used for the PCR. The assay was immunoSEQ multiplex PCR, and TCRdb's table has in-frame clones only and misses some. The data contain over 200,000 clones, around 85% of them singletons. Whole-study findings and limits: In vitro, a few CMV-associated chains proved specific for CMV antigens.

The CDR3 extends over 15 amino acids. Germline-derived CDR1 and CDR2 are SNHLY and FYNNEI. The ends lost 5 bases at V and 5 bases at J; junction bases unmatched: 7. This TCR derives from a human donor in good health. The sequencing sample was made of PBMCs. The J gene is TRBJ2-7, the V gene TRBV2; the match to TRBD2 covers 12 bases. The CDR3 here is CASSPSGRERNEQYF. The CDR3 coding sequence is TGTGCCAGCAGTCCTAGCGGGAGGGAAAGGAACGAGCAGTACTTC.